These 19 T cell receptor beta chains came from one sample sequenced in a study of graft-versus-host responses after intestinal transplantation. These TCRs are of unknown antigen specificity. This table comes from immunoSEQ multiplex PCR, and its TCRdb copy is limited to in-frame clones, with some not included. The sample holds about 96,000 clones, roughly 89% seen once. The material was unstimulated CD4+ T cells sorted from spleen or lymph node cells, obtained before intestinal transplant. These receptors were taken from a human donor who received an intestinal transplant.

This chain joins TRBV29-1 and TRBJ2-2; a weak D match, TRBD1 (6 bases). Germline CDR1 and CDR2: SQVTM and ANQGSEA. This CDR3 has 11 amino acids. Deletions cut 7 bases from V and 7 bases from J, with 10 bases between. CDR3 coding DNA: TGCAGCGCCCGAGGGGGCGGGGAGCTGTTTTTT. Protein product: CSARGGGELFF.

This chain uses TRBV7-2 with TRBJ2-7; no clear D. Germline-derived CDR1 and CDR2 are SGHTA and FQGNSA. This CDR3 is built from 13 residues. With 5 bases removed from V and 0 bases from J, the gap between germline ends came to 8 bases. The CDR3 DNA is TGTGCCAGCAGCAAGGAACACTCCTACGAGCAGTACTTC. Residues: CASSKEHSYEQYF.

This chain connects TRBV2 to TRBJ1-5; 9 positions match TRBD1. Germline V gene data show CDR1 as SNHLY and CDR2 as FYNNEI. The CDR3 is 19 amino acids. J lost 5 bases, V lost 2 bases, and 16 bases had no gene match. CDR3 sequence (DNA): TGTGCCAGCAGTGAATATCGAACAGGGGGCCGCGCTTCTCATCAGCCCCAGCATTTT. Translated: CASSEYRTGGRASHQPQHF.

The genes are TRBV27 and TRBJ2-5; 14 bases are shared with TRBD2. The length of the CDR3 is 18 residues. V was clipped by 7 bases and J by 5 bases; unmatched bases: 15. CDR1 and CDR2 (germline): MNHEY, SMNVEV (reference sequence). The CDR3 region has the DNA TGTGCCAGCACTGTGTCCGGGACTAGCGGGAGTTGGAGGGAGACCCAGTACTTC. Translating it yields CASTVSGTSGSWRETQYF.

This chain joins TRBV18 and TRBJ1-1; 9 positions match TRBD1. J gave up 1 base and V 3 bases, and 0 bases lay outside the gene matches. This CDR3 is 14 amino acids long. In germline, CDR1 is KGHSH, CDR2 LQKENI. The chain's CDR3 is CASSPGQGNTEAFF. The CDR3 coding sequence is TGTGCCAGCTCACCGGGACAGGGGAACACTGAAGCTTTCTTT.

The chain carries TRBV30 and TRBJ2-7; D call uncertain. Germline CDR1 GTSNPN, CDR2 SVGIG (reference sequence). Trimming removed 0 bases from V and 11 bases from J, with 20 bases in between. This CDR3 spans 14 amino acids. CDR3 in DNA: TGTGCCTGGAGTGTACGGATTTTGTGGCAGCCTAAGTACTTC. Amino acid sequence: CAWSVRILWQPKYF. Drawing the rest from reference TRBV30 and TRBJ2-7, the complete variable domain is SQTIHQWPATLVQPVGSPLSLECTVEGTSNPNLYWYRQAAGRGLQLLFYSVGIGQISSEVPQNLSASRPQDRQFILSSKKLLLSDSGFYLCAWSVRILWQPKYFGPGTRLTVT.

V gene TRBV6-1 combines with J gene TRBJ2-5; 9 bases agree with TRBD2. This CDR3 contains 15 residues. The V gene end was trimmed by 1 base and the J gene end by 5 bases; junction bases not matched to a gene: 5. From germline, CDR1 is MNHNS and CDR2 SASEGT. The CDR3 reads CASSEGGLAGETQYF. Here the CDR3 DNA reads TGTGCCAGCAGTGAAGGGGGACTAGCCGGGGAGACCCAGTACTTC.

V is TRBV6-6 and J is TRBJ2-2; 9 nucleotides line up with TRBD1. CDR1 is MNHNY, CDR2 SVGAGI, per germline (reference sequence). The CDR3 is 14 amino acids. After removal of 2 bases from V and 7 bases from J, the junction contained 2 bases not matched to a gene. Here the CDR3 reads CASSYETGGGELFF. CDR3 bases: TGTGCCAGCAGTTACGAGACAGGGGGCGGGGAGCTGTTTTTT.

The CDR3 DNA reads TGCGCCAGCAGCCCGACCCTATTATTAGCGGGAGCGAATGAGCAGTTCTTC. Its protein product is CASSPTLLLAGANEQFF. The chain recombines TRBV4-1 with TRBJ2-1; TRBD2 agrees at 9 bases. This CDR3 is 17 amino acids long. Germline V CDR1 and CDR2: MGHRA, YSYEKL. The trim removed 4 bases at V and 7 bases at J, leaving 14 bases unmatched.

This chain uses TRBV5-1 with TRBJ1-5, with a tentative D call TRBD1 (6 bases). The CDR3 loop spans 14 amino acids. Germline V gene lookup returns CDR1 SGHRS and CDR2 YFSETQ. Trimming stripped 0 bases from V and 4 bases from J, with 8 bases between. CDR3 protein: CASSLGQENQPQHF. CDR3 in DNA: TGCGCCAGCAGCTTGGGACAGGAGAATCAGCCCCAGCATTTT.

To note about this clone: The same CDR3 also results from other DNA sequences found in this sample. The rearrangement uses TRBV6-4 and TRBJ2-3; unclear D gene. V was trimmed by 0 bases and J by 2 bases, leaving 3 bases between them. CDR1 is MRHNA, CDR2 SNTAGT, per germline. The CDR3 covers 13 residues. The CDR3 DNA reads as TGTGCCAGCAGTGACTCGGTCACAGATACGCAGTATTTT. This codes for CASSDSVTDTQYF.

V and J are TRBV6-5 and TRBJ1-3; D is uncertain. The CDR3 runs 16 residues. Per the germline V gene, CDR1 is MNHEY and CDR2 is SVGAGI. V dropped 0 bases and J dropped 0 bases, with 9 bases sitting between them. The CDR3 protein is CASSYSMSNSGNTIYF. The CDR3 DNA sequence: TGTGCCAGCAGTTACTCCATGAGTAACTCTGGAAACACCATATATTTT.

The chain has TRBV9 and TRBJ2-7; D uncertain. The germline V gene has CDR1 SGDLS and CDR2 YYNGEE. Trimming shortened V by 4 bases and J by 4 bases, and 15 bases separated the two germline ends. The CDR3 is made up of 14 amino acids. This CDR3 is CASSPGMWLYEQYF. The DNA for the CDR3 is TGTGCCAGCAGCCCTGGGATGTGGCTTTACGAGCAGTACTTC. Looking up the rest from reference TRBV9 and TRBJ2-7 gives the full variable domain: DSGVTQTPKHLITATGQRVTLRCSPRSGDLSVYWYQQSLDQGLQFLIQYYNGEERAKGNILERFSAQQFPDLHSELNLSSLELGDSALYFCASSPGMWLYEQYFGPGTRLTVT.

This chain links TRBV19 with TRBJ2-7; TRBD1 agrees at 9 bases. CDR1 is LNHDA, CDR2 SQIVND, per germline (reference sequence). Trimming at V came to 4 bases and at J to 2 bases, leaving 6 bases not matched to a gene. This CDR3 comprises 15 residues. For the CDR3, the DNA is TGTGCCAGTAGTAAAGGACAGGGGATGGCCTACGAGCAGTACTTC. Translating it yields CASSKGQGMAYEQYF.

The chain has TRBV7-3 and TRBJ2-7; 9 positions match TRBD1. J was trimmed by 4 bases and V by 6 bases; bases with no gene match: 10. The V gene's germline CDR1 is SGHTA and CDR2 FQGTGA. The CDR3 has 15 amino acids. The CDR3 here is CASRFRGTGPYEQYF. DNA for the CDR3: TGTGCCAGCAGATTCCGCGGGACAGGGCCTTACGAGCAGTACTTC.

This clone has a single count. J is TRBJ2-1 and V is TRBV5-1; 15 bases match TRBD2. Germline V lookup: CDR1 SGHRS, CDR2 YFSETQ. The trim removed 0 bases at V and 9 bases at J, leaving 13 bases unmatched. CDR3 length equals 19 residues. The CDR3 DNA is TGCGCCAGCAGCTTGGGAGGAGGACTAGCGGGAGGGCGCACGGGTGAGCAGTTCTTC. It encodes CASSLGGGLAGGRTGEQFF.

V and J are TRBV27 and TRBJ2-7; 11 bases align to TRBD2. V lost 6 bases and J lost 4; bases outside the gene matches: 17. The CDR3 length is 18 residues. Germline CDR1 reads MNHEY; CDR2 reads SMNVEV (reference sequence). The CDR3 DNA reads as TGTGCCAGCAGCCGCCTTCTAGCGGGAGGCCCCCATCTATACGAGCAGTACTTC. Its translation is CASSRLLAGGPHLYEQYF.

V and J are TRBV28 and TRBJ1-1; 8 bases are a match to TRBD1. CDR3 size: 13 residues. V trimming: 6 bases; J trimming: 3 bases; junction bases outside the gene matches: 3. Germline V gene lookup returns CDR1 MDHEN and CDR2 SYDVKM. CDR3 bases: TGTGCCAGCAGCGGACAGGGCTACACTGAAGCTTTCTTT. Its protein is CASSGQGYTEAFF. The full variable domain, rest sourced from reference TRBV28 and TRBJ1-1, is DVKVTQSSRYLVKRTGEKVFLECVQDMDHENMFWYRQDPGLGLRLIYFSYDVKMKEKGDIPEGYSVSREKKERFSLILESASTNQTSMYLCASSGQGYTEAFFGQGTRLTVV.

This clone has only one observation. CDR3: CASRQGSVNTEAFF. The CDR3 nucleotides are TGTGCCAGCAGGCAGGGGAGCGTGAACACTGAAGCTTTCTTT. The chain has TRBV6-5 and TRBJ1-1, with a tentative D call TRBD1 (6 bases). This CDR3 has 14 amino acids. CDR1 and CDR2 from the germline V gene are MNHEY and SVGAGI. Trimming stripped 6 bases from V and 0 bases from J, with 11 bases between.